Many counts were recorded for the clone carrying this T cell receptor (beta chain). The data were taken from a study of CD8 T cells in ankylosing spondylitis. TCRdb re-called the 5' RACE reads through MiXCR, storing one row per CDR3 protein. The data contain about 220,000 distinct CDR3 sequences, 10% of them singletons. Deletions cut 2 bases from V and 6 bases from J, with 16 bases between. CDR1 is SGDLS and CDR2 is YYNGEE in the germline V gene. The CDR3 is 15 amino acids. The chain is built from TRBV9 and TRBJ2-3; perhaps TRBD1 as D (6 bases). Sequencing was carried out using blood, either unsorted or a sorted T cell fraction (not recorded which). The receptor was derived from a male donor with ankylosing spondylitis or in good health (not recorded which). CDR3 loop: CASSVRTGWGDTQYF. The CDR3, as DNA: TGTGCCAGCAGCGTTAGAACAGGGTGGGGTGATACGCAGTATTTT.